The rows below give T cell receptor beta chains drawn from one sample of a study of control samples from healthy donors and cancer patients. Produced via immunoSEQ multiplex PCR; TCRdb's table is partial and in-frame only. Of 120,000 or so clones detected, roughly 86% appear once; the ten largest clones hold 2.9%. The sequencing input was blood. All receptors derive from a man aged 55-75 years in good health. Both conserved end residues are part of each CDR3. Size is stated for part of the rows, as once, few or many counts, or as a class when the clone is expanded.

TRBV2	.	TRBJ2-2	CATRRDRVGTSTGELFF
TRBV28	.	TRBJ1-4	CASKGTGDPSLSNEKLFF
TRBV6-5	.	TRBJ1-2	CASSYSSQGNYGYTF
TRBV28	.	TRBJ2-5	CASSPLLGVRGQETQYF
TRBV10-3	few	TRBJ2-3	CAISESIGGDTQYF
TRBV9	once	TRBJ1-1	CASSAVDSPNTEAFF
TRBV28	.	TRBJ1-2	CASSLQEGAGLGARYGYTF
TRBV19	.	TRBJ2-2	CASTRTQVNTGELFF
TRBV5-1	once	TRBJ1-1	CASSSFGQGGSEAFF
TRBV28	.	TRBJ2-3	CASSPIGQGAVDTQYF
TRBV27	.	TRBJ2-1	CASSLLGVSTTSYNEQFF
TRBV28	.	TRBJ1-2	CASSTSGGGDYGYTF
TRBV5-1	.	TRBJ2-3	CASSLAVETDTQYF
TRBV9	.	TRBJ2-1	CASSVGAGGAYNEQFF
TRBV11-3	.	TRBJ1-2	CASSTQGQGGDYGYTF
TRBV28	few	TRBJ2-7	CASRVNYEQYF
TRBV2	once	TRBJ2-1	CASSGLAGGGEQFF
TRBV28	.	TRBJ2-1	CASSNLLSGWNNEQFF
TRBV11-2	.	TRBJ1-1	CASSLFGVNTEAFF
TRBV6-1	.	TRBJ2-7	CASSEGIAGGNSYEQYF
TRBV6-5	.	TRBJ2-7	CASSPPGFYEQYF
TRBV7-9	once	TRBJ1-4	CASSFSGGNEKLFF
TRBV24-1	.	TRBJ2-1	CATRRGALNEQFF
TRBV7-9	.	TRBJ2-1	CASRVQRWTSENNEQFF
TRBV19	.	TRBJ1-2	CASSIDLWTGTYGYTF
TRBV5-4	.	TRBJ2-5	CASSLKSGEETQYF
TRBV11-2	.	TRBJ1-6	CASSLGVIYNSPLHF
TRBV18	.	TRBJ2-2	CASSLGYANTGELFF
TRBV3-1/TRBV3-2	.	TRBJ2-3	CASSRQGIAQYF
TRBV28	.	TRBJ1-2	CASSLSSGRSYGYTF
TRBV6-5	.	TRBJ1-4	CASSPVVAGKLFF
TRBV12-3/TRBV12-4	.	TRBJ1-5	CASSLFQDQPQHF
TRBV28	.	TRBJ1-5	CASSRDRGQGQPQHF
TRBV24-1	.	TRBJ2-2	CATRLKSHGELFF
TRBV6-5	.	TRBJ1-3	CATARGNGNTIYF
TRBV6-6	once	TRBJ1-5	CASSYYMLSNQPQHF
TRBV7-2	once	TRBJ1-1	CASSLVSGMNTEAFF
TRBV3-1/TRBV3-2	.	TRBJ1-1	CASSHLQRNTEAFF
TRBV9	.	TRBJ2-7	CASSAGQFSYEQYF
TRBV27	.	TRBJ2-7	CASSSRSGETYEQYF
TRBV5-6	.	TRBJ1-1	CASSLPLTVNTEAFF
TRBV19	.	TRBJ1-1	CASSIAGTGAFGEAFF
TRBV29-1	.	TRBJ1-1	CSVEKVETEAFF
TRBV6-6	.	TRBJ1-4	CASRKQEATNEKLFF
TRBV29-1	few	TRBJ1-2	CSVVTGLGYTF